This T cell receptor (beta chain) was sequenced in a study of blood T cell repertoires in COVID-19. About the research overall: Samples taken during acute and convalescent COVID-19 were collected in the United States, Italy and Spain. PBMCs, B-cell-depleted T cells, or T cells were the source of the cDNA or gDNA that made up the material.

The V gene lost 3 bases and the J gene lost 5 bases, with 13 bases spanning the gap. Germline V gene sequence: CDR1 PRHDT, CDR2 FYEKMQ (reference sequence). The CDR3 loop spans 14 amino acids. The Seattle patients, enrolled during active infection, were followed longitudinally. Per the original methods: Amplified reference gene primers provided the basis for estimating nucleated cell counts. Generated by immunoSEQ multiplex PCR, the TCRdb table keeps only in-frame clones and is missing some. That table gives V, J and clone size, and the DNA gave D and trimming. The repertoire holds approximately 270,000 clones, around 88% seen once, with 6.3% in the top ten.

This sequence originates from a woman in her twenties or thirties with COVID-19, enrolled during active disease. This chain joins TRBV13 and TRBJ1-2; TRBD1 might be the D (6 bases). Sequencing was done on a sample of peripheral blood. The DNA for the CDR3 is TGTGCCAGCAGCTTCGGGGGGCTACTGTATGGCTACACCTTC. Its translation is CASSFGGLLYGYTF.